This T cell receptor (beta chain) was sequenced in a study of PD-1 blockade in mismatch repair-deficient tumors. The ends lost 5 bases at V and 4 bases at J; junction bases unmatched: 6. Germline-derived CDR1 and CDR2 are MDHEN and SYDVKM. CDR3 size: 15 residues. Time point given: archival surgical resection tumor tissue. Libraries were prepared by immunoSEQ multiplex PCR; TCRdb keeps only in-frame clonotypes and omits some of them. The sample yields some 4,000 clones, 78% seen once. This clonotype was sampled from an adult with mismatch repair-deficient cancer. This chain joins TRBV28 and TRBJ1-2; TRBD1 matches 11 bases. This specimen was primary tumor tissue, taken from a patient treated with pembrolizumab. The CDR3 nucleotides are TGTGCCAGCAGTCCTTCGGGGACAGGGGGCTATGGCTACACCTTC. This codes for CASSPSGTGGYGYTF.